This T cell receptor (beta chain) was documented in a study of blood T cell repertoires in COVID-19. This CDR3 comprises 13 residues. The ends were cut back, 0 bases at V and 7 bases at J, with 12 bases in the middle. Germline V gene sequence: CDR1 GTSNPN, CDR2 SVGIG (reference sequence). The method was immunoSEQ multiplex PCR; TCRdb's version includes in-frame clones alone and lacks a portion of them. The data hold around 82,000 clones, with almost 85% observed a single time. This chain connects TRBV30 to TRBJ1-1, with D possibly TRBD1 on 6 matching bases. Specimen: peripheral blood. This receptor was obtained from a man in his forties or fifties with COVID-19, enrolled during active disease. For the CDR3, the DNA is TGTGCCTGGAGTGTCGGGGGGGCGAGTGAAGCTTTCTTT. Translating gives CAWSVGGASEAFF.